What follows are 11 T cell receptor beta chains derived from one specimen sequenced in a study of blood T cell repertoires in COVID-19. TCRdb's table, derived via immunoSEQ multiplex PCR, lists solely in-frame clones and lacks some. The data contain 53,000 or so clones, about three quarters of them singletons. The sample consisted of peripheral blood. The receptors stem from a man in his sixties or seventies with active or convalescent COVID-19.

The chain couples TRBV7-9 to TRBJ1-3, with TRBD1 identical over 10 bases. The germline gives CDR1 SEHNR, CDR2 FQNEAQ (reference sequence). The CDR3 is 14 residues long. V shed 10 bases and J 4 bases; nucleotides not matched to a gene: 7. The CDR3 is CATRQGAGGNTIYF. CDR3 DNA sequence: TGTGCCACCCGACAGGGGGCAGGAGGAAACACCATATATTTT.

Turning to this clone: Different DNA sequences within this sample yield the same CDR3. The rearrangement links TRBV19 to TRBJ1-1; TRBD1 matches at 7 bases. Trimming took 5 bases from V and 4 from J; bases not matched to a gene: 7. CDR3 length: 14 residues. Germline V gene data show CDR1 as LNHDA and CDR2 as SQIVND (reference sequence). The CDR3 region is CASSRGGLGTEAFF. In DNA form, the CDR3 reads TGTGCCAGTAGTCGAGGGGGCTTGGGCACTGAAGCTTTCTTT.

The V call is TRBV6-5, the J call TRBJ1-6, with 7 bases fitting TRBD1. J was trimmed by 9 bases and V by 6 bases; bases with no gene match: 5. This CDR3 has 13 amino acids. Germline V lookup: CDR1 MNHEY, CDR2 SVGAGI. Here the CDR3 DNA reads TGTGCCAGCAGCCTTTCAGGGGGTTCACCCCTCCACTTT. Amino acids: CASSLSGGSPLHF.

This sequence joins TRBV5-1 and TRBJ2-2; D is undetermined. Germline assignment: CDR1 SGHRS and CDR2 YFSETQ. V was pared by 8 bases and J by 0 bases, with 8 bases between. The CDR3 covers 13 residues. The CDR3 sequence: CASPVPNTGELFF. CDR3 sequence (DNA): TGCGCCAGTCCCGTCCCGAACACCGGGGAGCTGTTTTTT.

The chain combines TRBV30 with TRBJ1-2, with TRBD1 matching over 8 bases. Germline V gives CDR1 GTSNPN, CDR2 SVGIG (reference sequence). The CDR3 consists of 13 residues. Trimming removed 2 bases from V and 8 bases from J; junction bases left unmatched: 7. Written as DNA, the CDR3 is TGTGCCTGGAGTAAAGCAGGGGGCAGCGGCTACACCTTC. This sequence encodes CAWSKAGGSGYTF.

The chain links TRBV9 to TRBJ2-7, with 9 bases identical to TRBD1. Per germline, CDR1 SGDLS and CDR2 YYNGEE. CDR3 length: 16 residues. The V segment lost 0 bases and the J segment 1 base; nucleotides outside the gene matches: 5. CDR3 sequence reads: CASSVDGGTGSYEQYF. The CDR3 nucleotides are TGTGCCAGCAGCGTAGACGGGGGGACAGGGTCCTACGAGCAGTACTTC.

Turning to this clone: At one of its ends the junction is not consistent with the germline gene, which may arise from a read error. This chain connects TRBV18 to TRBJ1-2; tentative D call: TRBD1 (6 bases). CDR1 is KGHSH and CDR2 is LQKENI in the germline V gene. This CDR3 has 17 residues. CDR3 sequence reads: CASSPQPESGAGYGYTF. The CDR3 DNA is TGTGCCAGCTCGCCACAACCCGAATCAGGGGCTGGCTATGGCTACACCTTC.

V gene TRBV16 combines with J gene TRBJ2-7; TRBD1 might be the D (6 bases). The CDR3 contains 14 residues. Trimming removed 3 bases at V and 2 bases at J, with 11 bases between. Germline V gene lookup returns CDR1 KGHSY and CDR2 FQNENV. The CDR3 bases are TGTGCCAGCAGCCACAGGGGAAACCCCTACGAGCAGTACTTC. It translates to CASSHRGNPYEQYF.

J is TRBJ1-2 and V is TRBV30, with D hard to call. The CDR3 is 16 residues long. The V gene's germline CDR1 is GTSNPN and CDR2 SVGIG (reference sequence). The V and J ends lost 5 bases and 4 bases respectively, with 23 bases between them. Here the CDR3 DNA reads TGTGCCTGGCTTTCTTTAGACTACAAGGGTGGCTATGGCTACACCTTC. This encodes CAWLSLDYKGGYGYTF.

This clone was seen repeatedly, ten times or more. This chain links TRBV7-2 with TRBJ2-7, with D unclear. This CDR3 spans 14 amino acids. CDR1 and CDR2 (germline): SGHTA, FQGNSA. Trimming took off 5 bases at V and 3 bases at J, with 14 bases between the two ends. The CDR3 DNA sequence: TGTGCCAGCAGCCCCGACCGCGCAGGCTACGAGCAGTACTTC. This gives the protein CASSPDRAGYEQYF.

The chain is built from TRBV24-1 and TRBJ2-1, with TRBD1 identical over 7 bases. The CDR3 spans 16 residues. V lost 1 base, J lost 4 bases, and 6 bases stayed unmatched. Germline lookup yields CDR1 KGHDR and CDR2 SFDVKD. The CDR3: CATSDLVGGKYNEQFF. The DNA of the CDR3 is TGTGCCACCAGTGATTTAGTAGGGGGCAAGTACAATGAGCAGTTCTTC.